The 31 T cell receptor beta chains below all came from one sample that was sequenced in a study of blood T cells in healthy people across ages. The authors ran a second PCR of 7 to 11 cycles using a sample-barcoded 5' primer and a J-beta primer mix. TCRdb reprocessed the 5' RACE reads with MiXCR, giving one entry per CDR3 protein. The top ten hold 10% to 13% of the sample, which has more than 750,000 distinct CDR3 sequences, 25% to 30% seen once. This sample also belongs to another study, concerning T cells of mothers and their children.

The sample comprised blood. The receptor source for this set is a woman aged 35 to 49 in good health.

CDR3 DNA: TGCAGTGCTCTCAGGGGGCGGACTCCTCAGTACTTC. Amino acids: CSALRGRTPQYF. The genes are TRBV20-1 and TRBJ2-5; 8 bases map to TRBD1. Unmatched junction bases numbered 10, after V lost 5 bases and J lost 11 bases. Germline assignment: CDR1 DFQATT and CDR2 SNEGSKA (reference sequence). This CDR3 region has 12 residues.

This clonotype has at least ten counts. The chain combines TRBV14 with TRBJ1-2; 7 bases agree with TRBD1. Losses at the gene ends were 0 bases for V and 8 bases for J; bases not matched to a gene: 9. Germline V gene data show CDR1 as SGHDN and CDR2 as FVKESK. The CDR3 sequence is 15 residues long. The CDR3 here is CASSQDSLDRDGYTF. The CDR3 DNA follows: TGTGCCAGCAGCCAAGATTCCCTCGACAGGGACGGCTACACCTTC.

This clonotype has more than one count but fewer than ten. The rearrangement uses TRBV11-2 and TRBJ2-7; possibly TRBD1 for D (6 bases). Deletions cut 2 bases from V and 1 base from J, with 12 bases between. This CDR3 has 15 residues. The V gene's germline CDR1 is SGHAT and CDR2 FQNNGV. The CDR3 coding sequence is TGTGCCAGCAGCTTAAGAAGGACAGCTTCCTACGAGCAGTACTTC. Protein: CASSLRRTASYEQYF. Complete variable domain (other parts from reference TRBV11-2 and TRBJ2-7): EAGVAQSPRYKIIEKRQSVAFWCNPISGHATLYWYQQILGQGPKLLIQFQNNGVVDDSQLPKDRFSAERLKGVDSTLKIQPAKLEDSAVYLCASSLRRTASYEQYFGPGTRLTVT.

The chain uses TRBV5-1 and TRBJ1-2, with D perhaps matching TRBD1 (6 bases). Trimming cost V 5 bases and J 0 bases, with 14 bases left between them. Germline V lookup: CDR1 SGHRS, CDR2 YFSETQ. The CDR3 consists of 15 residues. This CDR3 reads CASRLRDTTNYGYTF. The CDR3, as DNA: TGCGCCAGCAGACTCCGGGACACTACTAACTATGGCTACACCTTC.

The V call is TRBV6-2 or TRBV6-3, the J call TRBJ1-2; no clear D gene. V was pared by 4 bases and J by 6 bases, with 6 bases between. This CDR3 is 11 amino acids long. Germline V gene lookup returns CDR1 MNHEY and CDR2 SVGEGT. Written as DNA, the CDR3 is TGTGCCAGCAGTTCGATGGATGGCTACACCTTC. Protein: CASSSMDGYTF.

The V call is TRBV9, the J call TRBJ2-1; TRBD2 matches at 11 bases. Per germline, CDR1 SGDLS and CDR2 YYNGEE. This CDR3 has 17 amino acids. The ends lost 0 bases at V and 5 bases at J; junction bases unmatched: 7. CDR3 amino acids: CASSVAGSGGAHNEQFF. CDR3 DNA: TGTGCCAGCAGCGTAGCGGGTAGCGGGGGGGCCCACAATGAGCAGTTCTTC.

This chain connects TRBV15 to TRBJ2-3, with TRBD2 matching over 11 bases. Trimming at V came to 1 base and at J to 6 bases, leaving 6 bases not matched to a gene. CDR3 length: 16 residues. The germline V gene encodes CDR1 LNHNV and CDR2 YYDKDF (reference sequence). The CDR3 DNA follows: TGTGCCACCAGCAGAGGCACTAGCGGGGGCCAGGATACGCAGTATTTT. Protein product: CATSRGTSGGQDTQYF.

The J gene is TRBJ2-3, the V gene TRBV12-3 or TRBV12-4; no clear D gene. CDR3 length: 15 residues. The ends were cut back, 8 bases at V and 4 bases at J, with 19 bases in the middle. The CDR3 loop is CASHSDVHKADTQYF. In DNA form, the CDR3 reads TGTGCCAGCCATTCGGACGTACACAAGGCAGATACGCAGTATTTT.

This chain joins TRBV10-3 and TRBJ2-3; 7 bases fit TRBD1. Germline V gene sequence: CDR1 ENHRY, CDR2 SYGVKD. This CDR3 has 13 residues. V lost 10 bases, J lost 3 bases, and 7 bases stayed unmatched. The CDR3 here is CASTGAGTDTQYF. In DNA, the CDR3 is TGTGCCAGTACAGGGGCCGGAACAGATACGCAGTATTTT.

The chain links TRBV6-1 to TRBJ1-4; D remains unclear. The CDR3 contains 14 residues. The ends were cut back, 4 bases at V and 7 bases at J, with 13 bases in the middle. The germline V gene has CDR1 MNHNS and CDR2 SASEGT. CDR3 nucleotide sequence: TGTGCCAGCAGTGCCTACGTTCTCGGTGAAAAACTGTTTTTT. Its translation is CASSAYVLGEKLFF.

The chain carries TRBV29-1 and TRBJ2-1, with 9 bases identical to TRBD1. This CDR3 has 12 residues. V lost 4 bases to trimming and J lost 9 bases; unmatched junction nucleotides: 4. The germline gives CDR1 SQVTM, CDR2 ANQGSEA. As DNA, the CDR3 is TGCAGCGTTGTGACACAGGGGGCTGAGCAGTTCTTC. Encoded protein: CSVVTQGAEQFF.

In its sample, this clonotype was seen many times. The chain employs TRBV15 and TRBJ2-1; TRBD2 agrees at 15 bases. The CDR3 spans 18 residues. The V gene end was trimmed by 1 base and the J gene end by 5 bases; junction bases not matched to a gene: 6. Germline lookup yields CDR1 LNHNV and CDR2 YYDKDF (reference sequence). Here the CDR3 reads CATSRVGLAGGFNNEQFF. The CDR3, as DNA: TGTGCCACCAGCAGAGTGGGACTAGCGGGGGGATTCAACAATGAGCAGTTCTTC.

In its sample, this clonotype was seen many times. The chain has TRBV12-3 or TRBV12-4 and TRBJ2-7; a possible D gene is TRBD2 (6 bases). The CDR3 length is 13 residues. The V end lost 7 bases, the J end lost 3 bases, and 13 bases lay between the germline ends. Here the CDR3 reads CASTSGGFYEQYF. In nucleotides, the CDR3 is TGTGCCAGCACCTCTGGGGGGTTCTACGAGCAGTACTTC.

This clonotype has more than one count but fewer than ten. With a much larger clone just one base away, this may be a read error. The chain links TRBV20-1 to TRBJ2-7; D gene uncertain. CDR1 is DFQATT, CDR2 SNEGSKA, per germline (reference sequence). The CDR3 loop spans 12 amino acids. V was trimmed by 3 bases and J by 0 bases, leaving 6 bases between them. CDR3 amino acids: CSASMNSYEQYF. DNA for the CDR3: TGCAGTGCTAGTATGAACTCCTACGAGCAGTACTTC.

This clonotype came up a few times. The rearrangement links TRBV14 to TRBJ2-7; maybe TRBD2 (5 bases). The ends were cut back, 0 bases at V and 6 bases at J, with 15 bases in the middle. From germline, CDR1 is SGHDN and CDR2 FVKESK. The CDR3 runs to 15 residues. The CDR3 spells CASSQDGNGVGEQYF. The CDR3 DNA reads TGTGCCAGCAGCCAAGATGGTAACGGGGTGGGCGAGCAGTACTTC.

This clonotype came up a few times. The V and J genes are TRBV28 and TRBJ1-2, with D tentatively TRBD1 (5 bases). CDR1 MDHEN and CDR2 SYDVKM come from the germline V gene. The length of the CDR3 is 14 residues. Trimming removed 3 bases at V and 4 bases at J, with 12 bases between. The CDR3 region is CASSLEGLAYGYTF. CDR3 coding DNA: TGTGCCAGCAGTTTGGAGGGGCTCGCCTATGGCTACACCTTC.

The CDR3 here is CASRPGTESYEQYF. CDR3 nucleotide sequence: TGTGCCAGCAGACCCGGGACAGAGTCCTACGAGCAGTACTTC. This chain uses TRBV28 with TRBJ2-7; TRBD1 agrees at 7 bases. Trimming at V came to 6 bases and at J to 1 base, leaving 6 bases not matched to a gene. Germline CDR1 MDHEN, CDR2 SYDVKM. The CDR3 is 14 residues long.

The genes are TRBV5-1 and TRBJ1-2, with 8 positions matching TRBD1. This CDR3 is built from 16 residues. J lost 4 bases, V lost 0 bases, and 8 bases had no gene match. Germline V gives CDR1 SGHRS, CDR2 YFSETQ. CDR3 in DNA: TGCGCCAGCAGCTTGGTCTCTGGACAGGGAGCCTATGGCTACACCTTC. It codes for CASSLVSGQGAYGYTF.

The V gene is TRBV12-3 or TRBV12-4, the J gene TRBJ2-7; D assignment may be TRBD1 or TRBD2 (5 bases each). Trimming removed 6 bases from V and 3 bases from J, with 18 bases in between. The CDR3 spans 15 residues. The CDR3 loop is CASSLWDPRGYEQYF. CDR3 coding DNA: TGTGCCAGCAGCCTATGGGATCCGAGGGGCTACGAGCAGTACTTC.

In its sample, this clonotype was seen a few times. This chain links TRBV7-2 with TRBJ2-7, with 7 bases matching TRBD1. This CDR3 has 14 residues. V shed 10 bases, J shed 2 bases, and the junction held 11 bases outside the gene matches. Germline values: CDR1 SGHTA, CDR2 FQGNSA. The CDR3 nucleotides read TGTGCCACCAAACTCGACAGGGCCACCTACGAGCAGTACTTC. The encoded protein is CATKLDRATYEQYF.

The chain employs TRBV10-3 and TRBJ2-1; TRBD2 matches 11 bases. The end of the DNA aligns better with TRBJ2-7, so the J call may be wrong. Per the germline V gene, CDR1 is ENHRY and CDR2 is SYGVKD. The CDR3 is 14 amino acids. The CDR3 bases are TGTGCCATCACGGGACTAGCGGCATACAATGAGCAGTACTTC. This sequence encodes CAITGLAAYNEQYF.

This chain joins TRBV28 and TRBJ1-5; no clear D gene. Germline V lookup: CDR1 MDHEN, CDR2 SYDVKM. This CDR3 region has 18 residues. V was shortened by 2 bases and J by 6 bases, with 23 bases between the two germline ends. The CDR3 reads CASSLAVSRGKDGQPQHF. The CDR3 DNA sequence: TGTGCCAGCAGTTTAGCCGTGTCACGGGGAAAAGATGGTCAGCCCCAGCATTTT.

This chain connects TRBV20-1 to TRBJ1-2; D not certain. Trimming removed 0 bases from V and 4 bases from J, with 15 bases in between. Germline V gives CDR1 DFQATT, CDR2 SNEGSKA (reference sequence). This CDR3 comprises 15 residues. CDR3 sequence reads: CSARDGSEQLYGYTF. In nucleotides, the CDR3 is TGCAGTGCTAGAGACGGCAGCGAACAACTCTATGGCTACACCTTC.

This clonotype has only a few counts. This sequence joins TRBV6-2 or TRBV6-3 and TRBJ2-1; possibly TRBD2 for D (7 bases). Germline V lookup: CDR1 MNHEY, CDR2 SVGEGT. This CDR3 spans 16 amino acids. Trimming took off 6 bases at V and 4 bases at J, with 19 bases between the two ends. CDR3 in amino acids: CASSLSPGGRYNEQFF. The DNA of the CDR3 is TGTGCCAGCAGCCTCTCCCCGGGGGGCAGGTACAATGAGCAGTTCTTC.

The chain employs TRBV7-3 and TRBJ2-1, with D perhaps matching TRBD1 or TRBD2 (5 bases each). The length of the CDR3 is 16 residues. The germline gives CDR1 SGHTA, CDR2 FQGTGA. Deletions cut 5 bases from V and 0 bases from J, with 14 bases between. The CDR3: CASSTGALNSYNEQFF. CDR3 sequence (DNA): TGTGCCAGCAGCACCGGGGCACTAAACTCCTACAATGAGCAGTTCTTC.

This clonotype occurred many times. This chain uses TRBV14 with TRBJ2-6, with D unclear. V lost 5 bases, J lost 2 bases, and 10 bases lay in between. The CDR3 sequence is 15 residues long. Per the germline V gene, CDR1 is SGHDN and CDR2 is FVKESK. CDR3 residues: CASSRDGTGANVLTF. DNA for the CDR3: TGTGCCAGCAGCAGAGACGGAACTGGGGCCAACGTCCTGACTTTC.

The rearrangement uses TRBV28 and TRBJ1-3; D ambiguous. Trimming removed 5 bases at V and 2 bases at J, with 4 bases between. From germline, CDR1 is MDHEN and CDR2 SYDVKM. CDR3 length equals 12 residues. Here the CDR3 DNA reads TGTGCCAGCAGTAACCCTGGAAACACCATATATTTT. Translating gives CASSNPGNTIYF.

This clonotype has a handful of counts. The chain links TRBV20-1 to TRBJ2-4; TRBD1 agrees at 9 bases. CDR3 length equals 15 residues. V shed 3 bases and J 3 bases; nucleotides not matched to a gene: 6. Germline CDR1 reads DFQATT; CDR2 reads SNEGSKA (reference sequence). Here the CDR3 reads CSASRPTGGKNIQYF. The CDR3 DNA follows: TGCAGTGCTAGCAGGCCGACAGGGGGCAAAAACATTCAGTACTTC.

This clonotype has at least ten counts. V gene TRBV12-3 or TRBV12-4 combines with J gene TRBJ2-1; 10 bases fit TRBD1. J was trimmed by 9 bases and V by 5 bases; bases with no gene match: 7. The CDR3 consists of 14 residues. In nucleotides, the CDR3 is TGTGCCAGCAGTCGGGACAGGGGCCCGAGTGAGCAGTTCTTC. Translating it yields CASSRDRGPSEQFF.

This clonotype was observed many times. The chain employs TRBV7-9 and TRBJ2-7; 8 bases map to TRBD2. Trimming at V came to 0 bases and at J to 2 bases, leaving 3 bases not matched to a gene. Germline V gene data show CDR1 as SEHNR and CDR2 as FQNEAQ (reference sequence). The CDR3 spans 15 residues. The CDR3 DNA sequence: TGTGCCAGCAGCTTAGCTGGAGCGGGGGCCTACGAGCAGTACTTC. It translates to CASSLAGAGAYEQYF.

To note about this clonotype: Germline and junction disagree at one end, which may indicate a read error. This sequence joins TRBV10-3 and TRBJ2-1; TRBD2 might be the D (6 bases). CDR1 is ENHRY and CDR2 is SYGVKD in the germline V gene. CDR3 size: 15 residues. As DNA, the CDR3 is TGTGCCATCAGCCAACCCGGGACTGAAGCCAATGAGCAGTGCTTC. It encodes CAISQPGTEANEQCF.